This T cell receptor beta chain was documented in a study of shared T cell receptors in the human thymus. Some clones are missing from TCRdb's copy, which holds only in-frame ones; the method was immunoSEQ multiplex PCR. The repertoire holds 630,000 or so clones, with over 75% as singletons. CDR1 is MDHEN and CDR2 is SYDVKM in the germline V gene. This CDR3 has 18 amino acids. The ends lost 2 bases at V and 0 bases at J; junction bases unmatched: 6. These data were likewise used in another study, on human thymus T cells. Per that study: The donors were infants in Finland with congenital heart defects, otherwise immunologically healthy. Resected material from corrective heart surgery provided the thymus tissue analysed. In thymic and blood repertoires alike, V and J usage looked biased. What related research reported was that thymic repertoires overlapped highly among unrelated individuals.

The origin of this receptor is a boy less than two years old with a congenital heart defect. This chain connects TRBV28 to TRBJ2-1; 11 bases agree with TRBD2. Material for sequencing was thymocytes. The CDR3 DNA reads TGTGCCAGCAGTTTAGTCCTAGCGGGAGGTGACTCCTACAATGAGCAGTTCTTC. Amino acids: CASSLVLAGGDSYNEQFF. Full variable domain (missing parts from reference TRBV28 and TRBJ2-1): DVKVTQSSRYLVKRTGEKVFLECVQDMDHENMFWYRQDPGLGLRLIYFSYDVKMKEKGDIPEGYSVSREKKERFSLILESASTNQTSMYLCASSLVLAGGDSYNEQFFGPGTRLTVL.